This T cell receptor (beta chain) was found in a study of radiotherapy plus CTLA-4 blockade in lung cancer (dated by TCRdb to 2016 to 2019). Concerning the study at large: Among enrolled patients, 18% had an objective response and 30% to 35% reached disease control.

The CDR3 runs 14 amino acids, cysteine and phenylalanine included. The retained sequence is limited to the CDR3, 42 bases, with the frame set at the first base. The germline V gene (reference sequence) specifies LNHDA as CDR1 and SQIVND as CDR2. Trimming leaves V shorter by 7 bases and J shorter by 1 base, with the junction holding 1 base beyond the gene matches. The study tested focal radiation therapy combined with CTLA-4 blockade (ipilimumab) in patients with chemo-refractory metastatic non-small-cell lung cancer. On this clone: There is no known antigen for this receptor. Base quality data are lacking; no much larger clone is found one base away.

The receptor library was made with the immunoSEQ multiplex PCR assay. TCRdb took over this immuneACCESS table, retaining in-frame rearrangements with V and J assigned. Such tables are incomplete; in checked studies, under half of the missing clones stem from an unresolved V gene, and the remainder is unexplained. The sample table contains 70,000 to 90,000 clones; only one count was recorded for about 88% of them. The leading ten clones occupy around 1% of the sample. Study-level results and caveats: The strongest predictors of response, as reported, were early dynamic changes in blood T cell clones along with a rise in serum interferon-beta after radiation. After treatment with radiotherapy and ipilimumab, TCR clones that originated in tumors expanded in peripheral blood.

Material: peripheral blood, obtained from a patient treated with radiotherapy plus ipilimumab. The receptor comes from a human donor with non-small cell lung cancer who had stable disease on radiotherapy plus ipilimumab. Rearrangement joined TRBV19 to TRBJ2-3; 11 central nucleotides agree with TRBD2. In nucleotide form, the sequence is TGTGCCAGTACGACTAGCGGGGGCACAGATACGCAGTATTTT. This gives the protein CASTTSGGTDTQYF. Reference TRBV19 and TRBJ2-3 genes cover what lies past the CDR3, so the full variable domain is DGGITQSPKYLFRKEGQNVTLSCEQNLNHDAMYWYRQDPGQGLRLIYYSQIVNDFQKGDIAEGYSVSREKKESFPLTVTSAQKNPTAFYLCASTTSGGTDTQYFGPGTRLTVL.